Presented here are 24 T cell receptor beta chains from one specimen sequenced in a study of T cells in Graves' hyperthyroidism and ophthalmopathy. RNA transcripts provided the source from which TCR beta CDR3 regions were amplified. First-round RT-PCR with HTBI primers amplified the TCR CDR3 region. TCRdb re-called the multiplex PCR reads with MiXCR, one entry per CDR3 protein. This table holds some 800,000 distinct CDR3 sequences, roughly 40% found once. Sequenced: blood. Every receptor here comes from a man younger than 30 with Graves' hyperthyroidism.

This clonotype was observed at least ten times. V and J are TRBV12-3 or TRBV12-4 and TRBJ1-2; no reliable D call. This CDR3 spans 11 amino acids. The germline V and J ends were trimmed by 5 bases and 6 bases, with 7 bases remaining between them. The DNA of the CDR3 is TGTGCCAGCAGTCGTGTAGATGGCTACACCTTC. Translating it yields CASSRVDGYTF.

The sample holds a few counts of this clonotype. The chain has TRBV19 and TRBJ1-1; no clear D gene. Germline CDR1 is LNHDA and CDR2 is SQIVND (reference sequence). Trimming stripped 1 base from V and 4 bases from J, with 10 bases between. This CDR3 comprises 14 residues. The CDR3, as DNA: TGTGCCAGTAGTATAGGCTCTTTATCCACTGAAGCTTTCTTT. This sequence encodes CASSIGSLSTEAFF.

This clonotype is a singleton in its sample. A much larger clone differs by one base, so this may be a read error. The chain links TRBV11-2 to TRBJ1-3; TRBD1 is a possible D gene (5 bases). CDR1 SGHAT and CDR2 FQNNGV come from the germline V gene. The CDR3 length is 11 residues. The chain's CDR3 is CVSSFSQGAYF. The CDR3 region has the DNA TGTGTCAGCAGCTTTAGCCAGGGTGCCTATTTT.

As DNA, the CDR3 is TGTGCCATCAGTGAGACGGGACCCCACGAGCAGTACTTC. It is translated as CAISETGPHEQYF. V gene TRBV10-3 combines with J gene TRBJ2-7; the D call may be TRBD1 or TRBD2 (5 bases each). Trimming removed 2 bases from V and 5 bases from J, with 10 bases in between. CDR1 and CDR2 (germline): ENHRY, SYGVKD. The length of the CDR3 is 13 residues.

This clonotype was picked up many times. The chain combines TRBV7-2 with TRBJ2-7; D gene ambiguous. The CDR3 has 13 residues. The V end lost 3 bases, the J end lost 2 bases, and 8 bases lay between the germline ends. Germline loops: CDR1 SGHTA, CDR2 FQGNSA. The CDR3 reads CASSLRLPYEQYF. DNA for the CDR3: TGTGCCAGCAGCTTGAGGCTACCCTACGAGCAGTACTTC.

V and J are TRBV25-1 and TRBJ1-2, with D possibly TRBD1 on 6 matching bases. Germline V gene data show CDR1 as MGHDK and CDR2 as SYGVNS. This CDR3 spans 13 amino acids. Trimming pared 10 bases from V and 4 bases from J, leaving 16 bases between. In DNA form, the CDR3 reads TGTGCCAAGCGGGGGGGCGCCCCCTATGGCTACACCTTC. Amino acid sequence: CAKRGGAPYGYTF.

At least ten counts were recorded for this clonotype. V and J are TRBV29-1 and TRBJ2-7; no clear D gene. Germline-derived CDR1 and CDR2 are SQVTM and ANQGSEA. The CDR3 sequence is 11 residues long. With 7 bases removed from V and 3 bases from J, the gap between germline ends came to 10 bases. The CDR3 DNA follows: TGCAGCGGATCGGACCTCTACGAGCAGTACTTC. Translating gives CSGSDLYEQYF.

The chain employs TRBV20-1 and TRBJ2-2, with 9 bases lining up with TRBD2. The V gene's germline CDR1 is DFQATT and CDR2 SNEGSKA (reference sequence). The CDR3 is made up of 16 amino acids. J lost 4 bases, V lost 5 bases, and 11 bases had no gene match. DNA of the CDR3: TGCAGTGCTCAAAAGGGGGCGGGAGGGGGCACCGGGGAGCTGTTTTTT. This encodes CSAQKGAGGGTGELFF.

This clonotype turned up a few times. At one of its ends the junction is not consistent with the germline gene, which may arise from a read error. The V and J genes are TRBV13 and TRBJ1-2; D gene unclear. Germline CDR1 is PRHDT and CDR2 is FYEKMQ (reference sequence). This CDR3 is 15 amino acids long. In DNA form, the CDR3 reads TGCGCCAGCGGAGTGGAGGCGGTATATTCATATGGCTACACCTTC. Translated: CASGVEAVYSYGYTF.

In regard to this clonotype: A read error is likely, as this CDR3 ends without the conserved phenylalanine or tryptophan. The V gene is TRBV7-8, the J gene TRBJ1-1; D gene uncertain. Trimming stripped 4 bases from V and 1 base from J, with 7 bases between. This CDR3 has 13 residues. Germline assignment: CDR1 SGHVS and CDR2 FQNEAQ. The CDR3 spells CASSSLPNTEAFL. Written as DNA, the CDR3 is TGTGCCAGCAGCTCGCTCCCGAACACTGAAGCTTTCCTT.

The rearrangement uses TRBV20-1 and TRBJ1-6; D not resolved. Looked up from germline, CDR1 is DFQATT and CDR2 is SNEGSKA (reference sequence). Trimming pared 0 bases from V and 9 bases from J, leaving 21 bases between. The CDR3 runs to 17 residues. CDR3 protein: CSARDPVRVGEGSPLHF. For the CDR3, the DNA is TGCAGTGCTAGAGATCCGGTACGAGTGGGCGAGGGTTCACCCCTCCACTTT.

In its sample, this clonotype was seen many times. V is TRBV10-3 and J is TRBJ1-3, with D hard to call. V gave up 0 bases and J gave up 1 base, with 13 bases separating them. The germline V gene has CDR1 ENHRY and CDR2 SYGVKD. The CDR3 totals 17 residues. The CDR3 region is CAISESGGSSSGNTIYF. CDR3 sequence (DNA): TGTGCCATCAGTGAGTCGGGTGGCTCCTCTTCTGGAAACACCATATATTTT.

Here the CDR3 reads CATSDPAPDSPSYGYTF. CDR3 nucleotides: TGTGCCACCAGTGATCCAGCGCCGGACAGCCCTAGCTATGGCTACACCTTC. The V and J genes are TRBV24-1 and TRBJ1-2; a weak D match, TRBD1 (6 bases). The CDR3 consists of 17 residues. Trimming removed 3 bases at V and 4 bases at J, with 20 bases between. The V gene's germline CDR1 is KGHDR and CDR2 SFDVKD.

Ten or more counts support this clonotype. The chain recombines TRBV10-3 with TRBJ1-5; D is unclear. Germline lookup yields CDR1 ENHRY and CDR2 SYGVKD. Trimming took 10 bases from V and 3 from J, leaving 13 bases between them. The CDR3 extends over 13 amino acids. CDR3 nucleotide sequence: TGTGCCACCGATCCCGGCGACAATCAGCCCCAGCATTTT. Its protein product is CATDPGDNQPQHF.

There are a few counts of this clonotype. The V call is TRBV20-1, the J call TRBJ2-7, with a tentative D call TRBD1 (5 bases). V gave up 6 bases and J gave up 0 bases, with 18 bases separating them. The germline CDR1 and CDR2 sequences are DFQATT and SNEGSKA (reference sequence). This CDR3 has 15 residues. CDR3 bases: TGCAGTGCCCTCCCTGCGCAGGGCCCCTCCTACGAGCAGTACTTC. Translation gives CSALPAQGPSYEQYF.

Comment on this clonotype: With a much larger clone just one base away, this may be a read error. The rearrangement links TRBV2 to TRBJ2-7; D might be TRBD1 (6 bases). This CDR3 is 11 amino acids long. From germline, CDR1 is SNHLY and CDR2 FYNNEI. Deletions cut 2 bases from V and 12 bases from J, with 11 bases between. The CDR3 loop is CASSESGVAYF. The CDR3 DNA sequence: TGTGCCAGCAGTGAATCAGGGGTGGCGTACTTC.

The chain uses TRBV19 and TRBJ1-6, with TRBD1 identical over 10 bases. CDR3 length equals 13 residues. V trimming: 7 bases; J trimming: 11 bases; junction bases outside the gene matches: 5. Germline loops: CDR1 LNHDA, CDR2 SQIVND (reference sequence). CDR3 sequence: CASTGTGVTPLHF. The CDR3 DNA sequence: TGTGCCAGTACCGGGACAGGGGTAACACCCCTCCACTTT.

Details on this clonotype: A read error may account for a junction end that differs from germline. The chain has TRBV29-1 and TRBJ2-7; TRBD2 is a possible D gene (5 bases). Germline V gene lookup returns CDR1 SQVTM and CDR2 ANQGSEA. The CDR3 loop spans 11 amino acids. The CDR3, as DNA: TGCAGCGTTGGGAGAGACGGGGAGCTGTACTTC. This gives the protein CSVGRDGELYF.

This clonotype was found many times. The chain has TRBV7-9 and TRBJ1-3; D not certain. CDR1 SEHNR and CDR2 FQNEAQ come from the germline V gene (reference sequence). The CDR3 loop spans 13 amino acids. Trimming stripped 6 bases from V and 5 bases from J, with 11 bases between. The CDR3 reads CASSQLGRNTIYF. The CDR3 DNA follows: TGTGCCAGCAGTCAGTTAGGGAGAAACACCATATATTTT.

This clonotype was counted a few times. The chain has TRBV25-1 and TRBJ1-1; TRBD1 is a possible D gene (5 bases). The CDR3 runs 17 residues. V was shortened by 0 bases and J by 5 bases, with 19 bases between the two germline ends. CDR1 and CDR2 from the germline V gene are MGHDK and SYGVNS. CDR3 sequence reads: CASSEYFGSTRGTEAFF. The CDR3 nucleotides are TGTGCCAGCAGTGAATACTTCGGGAGCACCCGGGGGACTGAAGCTTTCTTT.

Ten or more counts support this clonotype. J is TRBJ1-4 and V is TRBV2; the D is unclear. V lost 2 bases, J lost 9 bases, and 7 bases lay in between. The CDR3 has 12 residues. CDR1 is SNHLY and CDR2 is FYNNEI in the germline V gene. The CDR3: CASSETSKKLFF. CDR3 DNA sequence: TGTGCCAGCAGTGAAACGAGTAAAAAACTGTTTTTT.

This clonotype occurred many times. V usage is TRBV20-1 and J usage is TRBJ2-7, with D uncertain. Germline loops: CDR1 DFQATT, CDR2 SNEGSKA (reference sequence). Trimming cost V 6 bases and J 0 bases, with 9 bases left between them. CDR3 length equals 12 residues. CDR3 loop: CSASDNSYEQYF. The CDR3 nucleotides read TGCAGTGCAAGCGACAACTCCTACGAGCAGTACTTC.

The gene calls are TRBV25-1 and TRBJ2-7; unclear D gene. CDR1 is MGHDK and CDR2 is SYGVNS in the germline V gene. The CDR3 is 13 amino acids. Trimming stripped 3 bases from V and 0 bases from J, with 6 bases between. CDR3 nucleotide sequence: TGTGCCAGCAGTGATTCCCCCTCCTACGAGCAGTACTTC. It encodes CASSDSPSYEQYF.

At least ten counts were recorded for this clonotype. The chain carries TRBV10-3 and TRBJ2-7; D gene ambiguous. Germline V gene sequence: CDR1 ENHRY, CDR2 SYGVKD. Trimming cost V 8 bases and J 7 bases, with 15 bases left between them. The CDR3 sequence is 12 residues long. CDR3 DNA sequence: TGTGCCATCGGCGCGTTTACGAGGGAGCAGTACTTC. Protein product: CAIGAFTREQYF.